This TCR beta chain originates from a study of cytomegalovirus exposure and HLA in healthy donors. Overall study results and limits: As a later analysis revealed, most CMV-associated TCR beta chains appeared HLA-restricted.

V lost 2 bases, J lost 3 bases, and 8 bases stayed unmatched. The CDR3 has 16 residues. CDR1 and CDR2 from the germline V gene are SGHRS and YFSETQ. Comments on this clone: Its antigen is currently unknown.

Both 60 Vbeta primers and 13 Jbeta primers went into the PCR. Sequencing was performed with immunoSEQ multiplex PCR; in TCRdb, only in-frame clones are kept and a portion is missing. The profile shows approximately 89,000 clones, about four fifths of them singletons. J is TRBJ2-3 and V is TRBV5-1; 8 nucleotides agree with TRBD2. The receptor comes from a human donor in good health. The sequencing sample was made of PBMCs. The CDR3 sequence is CASSLLSGTGTDTQYF. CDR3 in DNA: TGCGCCAGCAGCTTACTTAGCGGGACGGGAACAGATACGCAGTATTTT. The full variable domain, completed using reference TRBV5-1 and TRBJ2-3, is KAGVTQTPRYLIKTRGQQVTLSCSPISGHRSVSWYQQTPGQGLQFLFEYFSETQRNKGNFPGRFSGRQFSNSRSEMNVSTLELGDSALYLCASSLLSGTGTDTQYFGPGTRLTVL.